This entry features one TCR beta chain sequence. Its antigen has not been determined. Within one base of it there is no much larger clone, and no base qualities were kept. TCRbeta CDR3 regions were amplified from genomic DNA by means of the immunoSEQ Assay, a bias-controlled multiplex PCR. As for the original processing: Within the assay, amplification of reference gene primers was used to estimate how many nucleated cells each sample contained. To quantify the absolute abundance of each unique TCRbeta CDR3 rearrangement, sequence reads were collapsed and filtered. Productive Simpson clonality was computed per sample as the square root of Simpson's diversity index over productive rearrangements. TCRdb mirrors the immuneACCESS table, restricted to in-frame sequences. Some clones are absent from its copies; in checked studies, under half trace to an unresolved V gene, and the reason for the others is unknown. The V and J calls and clone size are taken from that table; D and trimming were inferred from the DNA. In this sample the table shows 70,000 to 100,000 clones, about four fifths of which occur a single time. The top ten clones comprise about 7% of the sample.

This specimen belongs to a study of blood T cell repertoires in COVID-19 (dated by TCRdb to between 2020 and 2021). Background on the whole study: Samples covering the acute and convalescent phases of COVID-19 were provided by collaborators in the United States, Italy and Spain. The dataset comprised deeply sampled blood TCRbeta repertoires from subjects exposed to, actively infected with, or recovered from COVID-19. The repertoires were released in a freely available public database meant as a resource for research on the immune response to SARS-CoV-2. The samples were drawn from two sources: the first 160 participants of the ongoing ImmuneRACE study, and 1,254 subjects contributed by 6 global collaborators. Sample metadata almost always included a de-identified subject ID, COVID-19 status, age in years and sex. HLA class I and class II types, where available, came from metadata supplied by the sample provider rather than from assay-based typing. The prospective study material was composed of cDNA or gDNA derived from T cells, B-cell-depleted T cells, or PBMCs.

CDR1 WSHSY and CDR2 SAAADI are derived from the germline V gene. The CDR3, cysteine through phenylalanine, is 15 amino acids long. Here the CDR3 DNA is all that survives: 45 bases in frame from base 1. The V and J ends are trimmed by 7 bases and 1 base, leaving 16 bases between them. Each collaborating institution followed its own protocols to collect whole blood in K2EDTA tubes. For TCRbeta analysis, collaborator samples were shipped as frozen whole blood, as isolated PBMCs, or as DNA extracted from either sample type. Broader findings and caveats from the paper: The amount of clinical and demographic metadata varied by source and participant and was provided uncurated.

The source material was peripheral blood. The sequence came from a man aged 50 to 59 with active or convalescent COVID-19. The V gene is TRBV10-2 and the J gene is TRBJ1-1; the D segment cannot be called with confidence. In nucleotides, the sequence is TGCGCCAGCACCGGGATACTTAGCAGGAACACTGAAGCTTTCTTT. It encodes CASTGILSRNTEAFF.